These 14 T cell receptor beta chains were sequenced from one sample in a study of cytomegalovirus exposure and HLA in healthy donors. Primers included in the PCR were 60 Vbeta and 13 Jbeta primers. Profiled with immunoSEQ multiplex PCR; TCRdb holds only in-frame clones, not every one. The table lists fewer than 200,000 clones, around three quarters of them singletons. Sequencing was carried out using PBMCs. These receptors were taken from a middle-aged man in good health and CMV-seronegative.

This chain joins TRBV9 and TRBJ1-2, with 7 positions matching TRBD1. The CDR3 length is 15 residues. The V segment lost 4 bases and the J segment 6 bases; nucleotides outside the gene matches: 12. Germline lookup yields CDR1 SGDLS and CDR2 YYNGEE. The chain's CDR3 is CASSTSLGQLNGYTF. In DNA, the CDR3 is TGTGCCAGCAGCACTAGTTTGGGACAGCTTAATGGCTACACCTTC.

The rearrangement uses TRBV5-4 and TRBJ2-1, with D perhaps TRBD1 (6 bases). The CDR3 runs 16 residues. With 0 bases removed from V and 0 bases from J, the gap between germline ends came to 10 bases. Germline CDR1 SGHNT, CDR2 YYREEE (reference sequence). CDR3 in amino acids: CASSLGVGASYNEQFF. Written as DNA, the CDR3 is TGTGCCAGCAGCTTGGGGGTGGGGGCCTCCTACAATGAGCAGTTCTTC.

This clone showed up just a few times. The rearrangement joins TRBV6-5 to TRBJ2-7, with a possible D match to TRBD1 (6 bases). Per the germline V gene, CDR1 is MNHEY and CDR2 is SVGAGI. The CDR3 has 13 residues. Between the trimmed V and J ends, which lost 8 bases and 0 bases, there was a span of 11 bases. DNA for the CDR3: TGTGCCAGCCGGGACACATCCTCCTACGAGCAGTACTTC. Translation gives CASRDTSSYEQYF.

This clone showed up just a few times. This chain joins TRBV7-2 and TRBJ1-1; tentative D call: TRBD1 (6 bases). V was clipped by 8 bases and J by 2 bases, with 12 bases between them. Germline V gene data show CDR1 as SGHTA and CDR2 as FQGNSA. CDR3 length: 13 residues. The CDR3 sequence: CASRQGQNTEAFF. CDR3 nucleotides: TGTGCCAGCCGTCAGGGACAAAACACTGAAGCTTTCTTT.

This chain joins TRBV9 and TRBJ2-3, with D hard to call. The germline CDR1 and CDR2 sequences are SGDLS and YYNGEE. Trimming took off 6 bases at V and 2 bases at J, with 7 bases between the two ends. The CDR3 length is 12 residues. The CDR3 region is CASNYITDTQYF. The CDR3 DNA reads as TGTGCCAGCAACTACATCACAGATACGCAGTATTTT.

The V call is TRBV5-1, the J call TRBJ1-3; D gene ambiguous. This CDR3 has 13 amino acids. Germline loops: CDR1 SGHRS, CDR2 YFSETQ. V lost 4 bases and J 2 bases, leaving 7 bases between the germline ends. The CDR3 spells CASSPSAGNTIYF. In DNA form, the CDR3 reads TGCGCCAGCAGCCCCTCCGCTGGAAACACCATATATTTT. The variable domain in full, completed from reference TRBV5-1 and TRBJ1-3, reads KAGVTQTPRYLIKTRGQQVTLSCSPISGHRSVSWYQQTPGQGLQFLFEYFSETQRNKGNFPGRFSGRQFSNSRSEMNVSTLELGDSALYLCASSPSAGNTIYFGEGSWLTVV.

This chain joins TRBV5-1 and TRBJ1-1; D is uncertain. This CDR3 region has 14 residues. The V end lost 3 bases, the J end lost 1 base, and 10 bases lay between the germline ends. Germline CDR1 and CDR2: SGHRS and YFSETQ. CDR3 in amino acids: CASSSQEWNTEAFF. The CDR3 DNA reads as TGCGCCAGCAGCTCGCAGGAATGGAACACTGAAGCTTTCTTT.

The chain employs TRBV7-2 and TRBJ2-1; D ambiguous. The germline V and J ends were trimmed by 8 bases and 1 base, with 12 bases remaining between them. CDR3 length: 14 amino acids. Germline loops: CDR1 SGHTA, CDR2 FQGNSA. CDR3 in amino acids: CASLPSFSYNEQFF. In DNA, the CDR3 is TGTGCCAGCCTTCCCTCCTTTTCCTACAATGAGCAGTTCTTC.

In DNA form, the CDR3 reads TGTGCCAGCAGCTTCATGCAGGATACGCAGTATTTT. It is translated as CASSFMQDTQYF. The chain couples TRBV11-2 to TRBJ2-3; D unresolved. This CDR3 has 12 residues. V lost 3 bases, J lost 6 bases, and 7 bases lay in between. Germline V lookup: CDR1 SGHAT, CDR2 FQNNGV. Variable domain in full (rest from reference TRBV11-2 and TRBJ2-3): EAGVAQSPRYKIIEKRQSVAFWCNPISGHATLYWYQQILGQGPKLLIQFQNNGVVDDSQLPKDRFSAERLKGVDSTLKIQPAKLEDSAVYLCASSFMQDTQYFGPGTRLTVL.

This clone has more than one count but fewer than ten. The V gene is TRBV4-3, the J gene TRBJ2-2; 13 bases match TRBD2. The CDR3 length is 16 residues. CDR1 LGHNA and CDR2 YSLEER come from the germline V gene. V trimming: 1 base; J trimming: 4 bases; junction bases outside the gene matches: 0. The CDR3 DNA reads as TGCGCCAGCAGCCAAGGACTAGCGGGAGGCACCGGGGAGCTGTTTTTT. Translation: CASSQGLAGGTGELFF.

This clone has only a few counts. The rearrangement uses TRBV7-2 and TRBJ1-1; D is unresolved. Trimming stripped 5 bases from V and 6 bases from J, with 16 bases between. Germline assignment: CDR1 SGHTA and CDR2 FQGNSA. The CDR3 is 14 residues long. The CDR3 loop reads CASSPRSGKAEAFF. The CDR3 DNA is TGTGCCAGCAGCCCCCGGTCGGGAAAAGCTGAAGCTTTCTTT. The variable domain in full, completed from reference TRBV7-2 and TRBJ1-1, reads GAGVSQSPSNKVTEKGKDVELRCDPISGHTALYWYRQSLGQGLEFLIYFQGNSAPDKSGLPSDRFSAERTGGSVSTLTIQRTQQEDSAVYLCASSPRSGKAEAFFGQGTRLTVV.

This chain connects TRBV2 to TRBJ1-2; D is unresolved. With 6 bases removed from V and 7 bases from J, the gap between germline ends came to 9 bases. The CDR3 covers 11 residues. Per the germline V gene, CDR1 is SNHLY and CDR2 is FYNNEI. This CDR3 is CASSRPSGYTF. In nucleotides, the CDR3 is TGTGCCAGCAGCCGCCCGAGTGGCTACACCTTC.

The chain links TRBV5-1 to TRBJ1-2; tentative D call: TRBD1 (6 bases). Germline CDR1 reads SGHRS; CDR2 reads YFSETQ. This CDR3 contains 13 residues. The V end was cut by 4 bases, the J end by 7 bases, with 14 bases between. CDR3 protein: CASSNRESAGYTF. CDR3 DNA sequence: TGCGCCAGCAGCAACAGGGAATCTGCTGGCTACACCTTC.

The chain couples TRBV7-3 to TRBJ2-5; 8 bases agree with TRBD1. Matching the DNA end better, TRBJ2-7 makes the J call doubtful. Germline values: CDR1 SGHTA, CDR2 FQGTGA. This CDR3 has 13 residues. This CDR3 reads CASSLEQGDEQYF. The CDR3 bases are TGTGCCAGCAGCTTAGAACAGGGGGACGAGCAGTACTTC.